The entry below describes one T cell receptor beta chain. Its antigen is unknown. Base qualities are not recorded, but no much larger clone differs from it by a single base. This sample is part of a study of T cell responses to AZD1222 COVID-19 vaccine (dated by TCRdb to the early 2020s). Describing the broader study: AZD1222 recipients given second doses at about 4 weeks or at about 12 weeks were pooled, since spike-specific TCR depth and breadth were not found to differ between the two schedules. TCR sequencing was performed for fewer than 250 trial participants, of whom about 200 were given two doses of AZD1222 and 26 were given two doses of MenACWY control vaccine. Trial participants were enrolled by age into 18-55, 56-69 and 70-plus year subgroups, with roughly 150, 30 and 60 TCR-sequenced participants respectively. What the research found in general, with its limitations: Because no day 14 peak-response samples were available, the repertoires could be characterized only after the peak T cell response. Participants were mostly white British, with more females than males. The authors suggested clonal diversity may have been underestimated. Vaccine-associated CD4 TCRs spanned the whole spike protein, with dominant responses in regions 160-218 and 743-854. In the small 56-69-year group, the increase in depth fell short of significance, most likely because of low power. After two AZD1222 doses, spike-specific TCR breadth and depth were significantly higher than at day 0 and than in MenACWY recipients. Conclusions about previously exposed vaccinees are limited, since just six AZD1222 recipients were seropositive for SARS-CoV-2 at baseline. Epitopes outside the regions mutated in the B.1.351 and B.1.1.7 variants were reportedly recognized by nearly half of the unique spike-specific TCRs.

The CDR3 regions of human TCRbeta chains were analyzed by immunosequencing. The paper's processing steps were these. TCRs in the repertoires were matched against a reference library of SARS-CoV-2-specific TCRs that had been generated with the MIRA antigen-specificity platform. Breadth meant the fraction of unique TCRs that were SARS-CoV-2-associated, whereas depth meant the fraction of total T cells that were SARS-CoV-2-associated. Using the MIRA data, every spike-specific TCR was mapped to the spike region that the TCR reacted to and assigned to either a CD4 or a CD8 class. Log10-transformed breadth and depth values were compared by one-way ANOVA with Sidak's multiple comparisons tests. TCRdb re-hosts the immuneACCESS table, in-frame sequences only. Its copies lack some clones; in the studies checked, an unresolved V gene accounts for under half of them, and the cause for the rest is not known. The DNA was the basis for D and trimming; V, J and clone size are from that table. The sample includes some 140,000 clones, with 85% to 95% observed a single time. Together, the top ten hold about 0.86% of the sample.

Cut back by 4 bases and 4 bases, the V and J ends lie 10 bases apart. Counted from cysteine to phenylalanine, this CDR3 has 13 amino acids. This entry keeps only the CDR3 DNA: 39 bases, framed from base 1. CDR1 and CDR2, per the germline V gene, are MNHEY and SVGEGT. The label giving this sample's time point can be read as: baseline before first vaccination. The vaccinee samples were drawn from two UK trials, COV001 and COV002, one of which was a single-blind randomized controlled phase 2/3 trial testing AZD1222 (ChAdOx1 nCoV-19) in healthy adults. Trial participant PBMC samples were collected at day 0 and day 28 after the second dose for TCRbeta chain sequencing.

The sequence was collected from an adult in good health. This receptor chain uses TRBV6-2 or TRBV6-3 and TRBJ1-2, with no confident D gene call. The sample in question was peripheral blood, obtained on day 0 of AZD1222 vaccination. The DNA reads as follows: TGTGCCAGCAGTTCTGGGCCCCTCTATGGCTACACCTTC. Translated, it gives CASSSGPLYGYTF.